This T cell receptor (beta chain) was profiled in a study of graft-versus-host responses after intestinal transplantation. The wider study: Among the recipients, all got anti-thymocyte globulin induction and then tacrolimus and steroids for roughly three years. Points from the study as a whole: Marrow from the recipient contained GvH clones, some of which had appeared first in ileum or blood.

The graft tissue was processed, and this released both intraepithelial and lamina propria lymphocytes. Measured with immunoSEQ multiplex PCR; TCRdb has only the in-frame clones, and not every one. The sample holds 20,000 or so clones, roughly four fifths seen once. As regards this clone: The antigen remains unidentified.

V lost 2 bases to trimming and J lost 1 base, with 5 bases between them. CDR1 and CDR2 from the germline V gene are SGDLS and YYNGEE. CDR3 length equals 13 residues. The rearrangement links TRBV9 to TRBJ2-3; D call uncertain. The sequenced sample was ileum tissue, obtained 12 days after intestinal transplant. The sequence was collected from a human patient who received an intestinal transplant, so some T cells may come from the graft donor. The CDR3 DNA follows: TGTGCCAGCAGCGTCTATGGCACAGATACGCAGTATTTT. Translated, it gives CASSVYGTDTQYF.